Listed below are T cell receptor beta chains from one sample, sequenced in a study of T cell changes during pregnancy in multiple sclerosis. Profiled with immunoSEQ multiplex PCR; TCRdb holds only in-frame clones, not every one. This sample has about 38,000 clones, with about 91% found just once. Sequenced here: CD8+ T cells from peripheral blood mononuclear cells, sampled after pregnancy. The receptors were sampled from a female donor with multiple sclerosis, enrolled in a pregnancy study. The CDR3 runs from the conserved cysteine through the conserved F or W. D genes are given only for firm matches. Clone size is not always given. Where it is, it says once, few, many or a class for expanded clones.

DNA,CDR3,D,J,size,V
TGTGCCACTTGGGCATCCTACGAGCAGTACTTC,CATWASYEQYF,.,TRBJ2-7,.,TRBV27
TGCAGCGTTGACGGTTTCGCGGGCTCCTACAATGAGCAGTTCTTC,CSVDGFAGSYNEQFF,.,TRBJ2-1,.,TRBV29-1
TGTGCCAGCAGCGTAAGCGGGGGGGCCTTTAATGAGCAGTTCTTC,CASSVSGGAFNEQFF,TRBD2,TRBJ2-1,medium-sized,TRBV9
TGTGCCAGCAGCTTAGTTTTTAGCCAGCGGGGGGGGTTAGATACGCAGTATTTT,CASSLVFSQRGGLDTQYF,TRBD2,TRBJ2-3,.,TRBV11-2
TGTGCCAGCACCCCCCGAGCGGGAGTCTACGAGCAGTACTTC,CASTPRAGVYEQYF,TRBD2,TRBJ2-7,.,TRBV7-2
TGTGCCAGCAGCCCGACAGGGGGCACCGGTTACAATGAGCAGTTCTTC,CASSPTGGTGYNEQFF,TRBD1,TRBJ2-1,.,TRBV5-4
TGCGCCAGCAGCCAAGAAACTAGCGGGAGTAGTGGCTACGAGCAGTACTTC,CASSQETSGSSGYEQYF,TRBD2,TRBJ2-7,.,TRBV4-1
TGTGCCAGCAGCCCGGGACAGGGGGTTAAAGATACGCAGTATTTT,CASSPGQGVKDTQYF,TRBD1,TRBJ2-3,.,TRBV5-6
TGTGCCTGGAGGGACAGGACTAGCGGGTACAATGAGCAGTTCTTC,CAWRDRTSGYNEQFF,TRBD2,TRBJ2-1,.,TRBV30
TGTGCCAGCAGTCGGGAGAACACCGGGGAGCTGTTTTTT,CASSRENTGELFF,.,TRBJ2-2,.,TRBV6-5
TGCGCCAGCAGCTTAGACAGGGCGAACACTGAAGCTTTCTTT,CASSLDRANTEAFF,TRBD1,TRBJ1-1,.,TRBV5-1
TGTGCCAGCAGCGCGCTTGAAGGCAGACTAAATGAAAAACTGTTTTTT,CASSALEGRLNEKLFF,.,TRBJ1-4,.,TRBV7-9
TGCGCCAGCAGTGAGGCCGACGGAGACTCGGAGAACACTGAAGCTTTCTTT,CASSEADGDSENTEAFF,.,TRBJ1-1,.,TRBV10-1
TGTGCCAGCAGCATGGACGGGGACAATGAGCAGTTCTTC,CASSMDGDNEQFF,.,TRBJ2-1,once,TRBV27
TGCAGCACCAAACAGGGCCCTGAAGCTTTCTTT,CSTKQGPEAFF,.,TRBJ1-1,.,TRBV29-1
TGTGCCAGCAGCCCATCCACGGGTCCCTCCTACAATGAGCAGTTCTTC,CASSPSTGPSYNEQFF,.,TRBJ2-1,.,TRBV2
TGTGCCAGCAGCTTATCAGGGGCTAATGAAAAACTGTTTTTT,CASSLSGANEKLFF,.,TRBJ1-4,.,TRBV7-9
TGTGCCACCAGCAGAGAGAGGGGGTTTGGAGAGACCCAGTACTTC,CATSRERGFGETQYF,.,TRBJ2-5,.,TRBV15
TGTGCCAGCAGCCCAGGGGGGACAGGAGATCCAGAAGCTTTCTTT,CASSPGGTGDPEAFF,TRBD1,TRBJ1-1,.,TRBV7-9
TGTGCCATCAGTGAGGAGCCCTACAATGAGCAGTTCTTC,CAISEEPYNEQFF,.,TRBJ2-1,.,TRBV10-3
TGTGCCAGCAGCTTAGATGAGGAGACCCAGTACTTC,CASSLDEETQYF,.,TRBJ2-5,once,TRBV7-3
TGTGCCAGCAGCTCCCCGGGGGGGCGACACACCGGGGAGCTGTTTTTT,CASSSPGGRHTGELFF,TRBD2,TRBJ2-2,.,TRBV9
TGTGCCAGCAGTGCCTTGAGAGACAGATATGAAAAACTGTTTTTT,CASSALRDRYEKLFF,.,TRBJ1-4,.,TRBV6-5
TGTGCCAGCAGCTTAGGGGGGGGACCGTACGAGCAGTACTTC,CASSLGGGPYEQYF,TRBD2,TRBJ2-7,.,TRBV7-9
TGTGCTTGCGACTCTGGGGGGACTAATGAAAAACTGTTTTTT,CACDSGGTNEKLFF,.,TRBJ1-4,.,TRBV6-6
TGTGCCAGCTGGGTAAGTCGGACGGACAACTCCTACGAGCAGTACTTC,CASWVSRTDNSYEQYF,.,TRBJ2-7,.,TRBV14
TGTGCCAGCGGCCTGCGGAATGGCTACACCTTC,CASGLRNGYTF,.,TRBJ1-2,once,TRBV2
TGTGCCAGCAGCCAAGAGTTTGGGCAGGGTCCCTCCGTTCACGAGCAGTACTTC,CASSQEFGQGPSVHEQYF,.,TRBJ2-7,.,TRBV14
TGTGCCAGCAAAGGGGGCGAGCAGTACTTC,CASKGGEQYF,.,TRBJ2-7,.,TRBV2
TGCGCCAGCAGCTCCTCTCCGGGGAGCGGGGAGCAGTACTTC,CASSSSPGSGEQYF,.,TRBJ2-7,once,TRBV5-1
TGTGCCAGCGGCAGGACTGCTTATAGCAATCAGCCCCAGCATTTT,CASGRTAYSNQPQHF,.,TRBJ1-5,.,TRBV6-1
TGTGCCACCAGCAGAGGAGGCGGGATTGAGCAGTTCTTC,CATSRGGGIEQFF,.,TRBJ2-1,once,TRBV15
TGTGCCAGCAGCCCTAGGAAGGGACAGGGGGAGTCCAAAAACATTCAGTACTTC,CASSPRKGQGESKNIQYF,TRBD1,TRBJ2-4,.,TRBV7-8
TGTGCCAGCAGCCAAGAAACGAGGGCCTATAATGAAAAACTGTTTTTT,CASSQETRAYNEKLFF,.,TRBJ1-4,medium-sized,TRBV4-2
TGTGCCAGCAGCCCTGGACAGGGCGGCCAGCCCCAGCATTTT,CASSPGQGGQPQHF,TRBD1,TRBJ1-5,.,TRBV9
TGTGCCAGTCTAGGGGAGGGGTCCCTCAATCAGCCCCAGCATTTT,CASLGEGSLNQPQHF,.,TRBJ1-5,.,TRBV19
TGTGCCAGCAGTGGCCGGGACAGGGGGATGTTGGCCTACGAGCAGTACTTC,CASSGRDRGMLAYEQYF,TRBD1,TRBJ2-7,medium-sized,TRBV6-1
TGTGCCAGCAGCTTAAGGTCTAGCGGGTTCTACAATGAGCAGTTCTTC,CASSLRSSGFYNEQFF,TRBD2,TRBJ2-1,.,TRBV7-2
TGTGCCAGCAGTTTGGGGGGGGATTATAGCAATCAGCCCCAGCATTTT,CASSLGGDYSNQPQHF,.,TRBJ1-5,.,TRBV27
TGTGCCAGCAGTTACACTAGCGGGTCCTACAATGAGCAGTTCTTC,CASSYTSGSYNEQFF,TRBD2,TRBJ2-1,.,TRBV27
TGTGCCTGGAGTGGAGCAGGGGGAGTGTACGAGCAGTACTTC,CAWSGAGGVYEQYF,TRBD1,TRBJ2-7,.,TRBV30
TGTGCCAGCAGCTTCGGTCCCGAGCAGTACTTC,CASSFGPEQYF,.,TRBJ2-7,.,TRBV7-9
TGTGCCAGCAGCTTACTAGCGGTACAAGAGACCCAGTACTTC,CASSLLAVQETQYF,TRBD2,TRBJ2-5,.,TRBV7-6
TGTGCCAGCAGCTCGAGCACAGGGGACCCATCGGCACCCCTCCACTTT,CASSSSTGDPSAPLHF,TRBD1,TRBJ1-6,once,TRBV7-9
TGTGCCAGCAGGGGGGCAGGGGTGTGGAACACTGAAGCTTTCTTT,CASRGAGVWNTEAFF,.,TRBJ1-1,.,TRBV6-1
TGTGCCAGCAGCTTAGAGTTTGGACAGACCTACGAGCAGTACTTC,CASSLEFGQTYEQYF,.,TRBJ2-7,.,TRBV11-2
TGCGCCAGCAGGGTGACAGGGTTGAACACTGAAGCTTTCTTT,CASRVTGLNTEAFF,TRBD1,TRBJ1-1,.,TRBV5-1
TGTGCCAGCAGCTTGGGACAGCAAGAGACCCAGTACTTC,CASSLGQQETQYF,TRBD1,TRBJ2-5,.,TRBV7-9
TGTGCCAGCGGGGACAGGGGGCTAAGCAATCAGCCCCAGCATTTT,CASGDRGLSNQPQHF,TRBD1,TRBJ1-5,.,TRBV27
TGTGCCAGCAGCGGGGACAGGGCAGTGGCAGATACGCAGTATTTT,CASSGDRAVADTQYF,TRBD1,TRBJ2-3,.,TRBV9
TGTGCCAGCAGCCTTGGACAGGCTTATGGCTACACCTTC,CASSLGQAYGYTF,TRBD1,TRBJ1-2,.,TRBV6-6
TGTGCCAGTTCCACGGGACAGGGGGCTGCCTCTGGGGCCAACGTCCTGACTTTC,CASSTGQGAASGANVLTF,TRBD1,TRBJ2-6,.,TRBV27
TGCGCCAGCAGCAACCGAGCGGGTTTCACAGATACGCAGTATTTT,CASSNRAGFTDTQYF,.,TRBJ2-3,.,TRBV5-1
TGTGCCAGCAGCCAAGAGGGGGCGGTTAATGAAAAACTGTTTTTT,CASSQEGAVNEKLFF,.,TRBJ1-4,.,TRBV14
TGTGCCATCAGTGCCAGCGGGAGTTACAATGAGCAGTTCTTC,CAISASGSYNEQFF,TRBD2,TRBJ2-1,.,TRBV10-3
TGTGCCAGCAGTTTATGGGGCGGGACCTCCGGGGAGCAGTACTTC,CASSLWGGTSGEQYF,.,TRBJ2-7,.,TRBV28
TGTGCCAGCAGTGAGGGGACAGGGGTAACTAACATTCAGTACTTC,CASSEGTGVTNIQYF,TRBD1,TRBJ2-4,.,TRBV6-1